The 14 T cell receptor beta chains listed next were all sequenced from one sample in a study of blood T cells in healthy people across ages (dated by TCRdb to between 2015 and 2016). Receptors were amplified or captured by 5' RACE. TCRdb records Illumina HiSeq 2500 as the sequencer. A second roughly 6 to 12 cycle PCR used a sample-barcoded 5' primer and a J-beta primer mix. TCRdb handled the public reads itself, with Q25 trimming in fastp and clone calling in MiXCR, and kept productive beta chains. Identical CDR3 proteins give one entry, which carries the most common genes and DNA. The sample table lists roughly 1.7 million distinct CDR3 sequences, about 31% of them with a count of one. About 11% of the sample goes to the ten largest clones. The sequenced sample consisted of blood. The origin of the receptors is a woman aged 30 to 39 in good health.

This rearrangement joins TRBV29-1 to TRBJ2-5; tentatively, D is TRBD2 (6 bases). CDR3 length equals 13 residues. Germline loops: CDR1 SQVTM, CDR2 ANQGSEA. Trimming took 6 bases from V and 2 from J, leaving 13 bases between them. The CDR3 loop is CSVLGLQQETQYF. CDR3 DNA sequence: TGCAGCGTACTCGGACTACAACAAGAGACCCAGTACTTC.

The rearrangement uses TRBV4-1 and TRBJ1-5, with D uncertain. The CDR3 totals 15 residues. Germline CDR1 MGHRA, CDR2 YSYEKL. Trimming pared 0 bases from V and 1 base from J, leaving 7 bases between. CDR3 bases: TGCGCCAGCAGCCAAGATCCCAGGAGCAATCAGCCCCAGCATTTT. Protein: CASSQDPRSNQPQHF.

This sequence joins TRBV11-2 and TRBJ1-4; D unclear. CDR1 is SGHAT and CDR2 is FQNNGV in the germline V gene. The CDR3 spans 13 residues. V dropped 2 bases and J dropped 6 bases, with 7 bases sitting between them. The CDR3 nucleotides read TGTGCCAGCAGCTTACTGGGCGATGAAAAACTGTTTTTT. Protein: CASSLLGDEKLFF.

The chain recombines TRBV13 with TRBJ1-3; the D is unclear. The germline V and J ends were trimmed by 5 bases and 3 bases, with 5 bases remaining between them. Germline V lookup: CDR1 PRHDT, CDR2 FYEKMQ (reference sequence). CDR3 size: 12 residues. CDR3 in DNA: TGTGCCAGCAGCATTCTTGGAAACACCATATATTTT. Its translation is CASSILGNTIYF.

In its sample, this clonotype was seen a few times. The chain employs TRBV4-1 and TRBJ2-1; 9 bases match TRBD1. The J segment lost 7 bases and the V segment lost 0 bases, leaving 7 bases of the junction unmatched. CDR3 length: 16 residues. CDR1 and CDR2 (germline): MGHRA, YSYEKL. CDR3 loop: CASSQDEGQGRNEQFF. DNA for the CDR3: TGCGCCAGCAGCCAAGATGAGGGACAGGGTAGGAATGAGCAGTTCTTC.

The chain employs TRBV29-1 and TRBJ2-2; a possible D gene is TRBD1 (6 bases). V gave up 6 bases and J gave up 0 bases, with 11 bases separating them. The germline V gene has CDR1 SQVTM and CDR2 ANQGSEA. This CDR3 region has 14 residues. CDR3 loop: CSVTGTPNTGELFF. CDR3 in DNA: TGCAGCGTAACCGGGACACCGAACACCGGGGAGCTGTTTTTT.

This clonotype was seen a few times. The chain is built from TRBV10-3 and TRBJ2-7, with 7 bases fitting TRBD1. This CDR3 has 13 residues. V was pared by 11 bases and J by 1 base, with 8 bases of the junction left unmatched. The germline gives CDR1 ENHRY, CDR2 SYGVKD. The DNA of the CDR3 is TGTGCCGTAGGCGGACAGGAATCCTACGAGCAGTACTTC. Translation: CAVGGQESYEQYF.

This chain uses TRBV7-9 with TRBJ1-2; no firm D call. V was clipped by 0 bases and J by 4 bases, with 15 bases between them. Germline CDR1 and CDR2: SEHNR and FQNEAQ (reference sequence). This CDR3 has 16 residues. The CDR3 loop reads CASSLAGSGGTYGYTF. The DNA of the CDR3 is TGTGCCAGCAGCTTAGCCGGGTCCGGTGGCACCTATGGCTACACCTTC.

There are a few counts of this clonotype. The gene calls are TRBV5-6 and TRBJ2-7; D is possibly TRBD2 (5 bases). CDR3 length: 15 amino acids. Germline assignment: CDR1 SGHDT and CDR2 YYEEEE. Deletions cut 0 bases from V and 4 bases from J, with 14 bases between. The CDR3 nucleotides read TGTGCCAGCAGCTTGGTTTTGGGAGAGGAATACGAGCAGTACTTC. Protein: CASSLVLGEEYEQYF.

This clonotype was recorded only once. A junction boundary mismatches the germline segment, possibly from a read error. CDR3 bases: TGTGTCAGCAGCAGAGGGATGGACTTCGAGGTGGAGACCCAGTACTTC. Translation: CVSSRGMDFEVETQYF. The chain couples TRBV3-1 to TRBJ2-7; D is perhaps TRBD2 (5 bases). The J call may be faulty, since TRBJ2-5 better matches the DNA end. Per germline, CDR1 LGHDT and CDR2 YNNKEL (reference sequence). There are 16 residues in the CDR3.

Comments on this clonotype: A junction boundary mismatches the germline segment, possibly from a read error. This chain's CDR3 is CTSRQGQEFQETQYF. The DNA of the CDR3 is TGTACCAGCAGGCAGGGACAGGAGTTCCAAGAGACCCAGTACTTC. The chain links TRBV12-3 or TRBV12-4 to TRBJ2-5; 8 bases match TRBD1. The CDR3 is 15 residues long.

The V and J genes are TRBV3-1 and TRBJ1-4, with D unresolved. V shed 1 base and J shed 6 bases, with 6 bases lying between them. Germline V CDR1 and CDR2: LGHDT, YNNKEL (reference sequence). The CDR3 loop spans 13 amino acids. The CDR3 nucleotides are TGTGCCAGCAGCCAAGGAGAGGATGAAAAACTGTTTTTT. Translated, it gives CASSQGEDEKLFF.

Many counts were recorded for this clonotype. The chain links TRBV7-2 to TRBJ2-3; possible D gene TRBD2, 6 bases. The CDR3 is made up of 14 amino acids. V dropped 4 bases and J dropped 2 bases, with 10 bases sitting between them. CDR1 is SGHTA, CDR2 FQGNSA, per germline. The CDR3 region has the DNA TGTGCCAGCAGCTCGGGACTCTCCACAGATACGCAGTATTTT. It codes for CASSSGLSTDTQYF.

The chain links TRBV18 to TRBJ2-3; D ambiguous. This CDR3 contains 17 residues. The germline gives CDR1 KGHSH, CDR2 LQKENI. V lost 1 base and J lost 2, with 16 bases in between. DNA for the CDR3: TGTGCCAGCTCACCACAGGCTCAAACCTCGATCACAGATACGCAGTATTTT. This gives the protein CASSPQAQTSITDTQYF.